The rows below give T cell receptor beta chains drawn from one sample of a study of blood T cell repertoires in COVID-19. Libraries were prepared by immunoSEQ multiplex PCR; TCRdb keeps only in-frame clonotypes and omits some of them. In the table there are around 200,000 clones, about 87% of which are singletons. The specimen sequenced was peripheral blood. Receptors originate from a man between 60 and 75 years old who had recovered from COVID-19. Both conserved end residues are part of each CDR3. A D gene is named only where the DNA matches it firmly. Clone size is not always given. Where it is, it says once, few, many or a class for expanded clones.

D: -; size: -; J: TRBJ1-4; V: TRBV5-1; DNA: TGCGCCAGCAGCCCAGGGTTAACTAATGAAAAACTGTTTTTT; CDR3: CASSPGLTNEKLFF
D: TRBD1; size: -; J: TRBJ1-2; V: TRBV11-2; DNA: TGTGCCAGCAGCCCGGACAGGAGATATGGCTACACCTTC; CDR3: CASSPDRRYGYTF
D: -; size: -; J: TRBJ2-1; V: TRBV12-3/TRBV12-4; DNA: TGTGCCAGCACCATATTCAGTGGGAGCAAGTTCTTC; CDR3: CASTIFSGSKFF
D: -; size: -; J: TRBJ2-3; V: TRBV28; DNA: TGTGCCAGCAGCCCGTTCGGTCAGGCCACAGATACGCAGTATTTT; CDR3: CASSPFGQATDTQYF
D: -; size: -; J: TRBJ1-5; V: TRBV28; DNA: TGTGCCAGCAGGGAGGTCGATCAGCCCCAGCATTTT; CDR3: CASREVDQPQHF
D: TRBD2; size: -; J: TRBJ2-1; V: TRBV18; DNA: TGTGCCAGCTCACCCTTTAGCGGGACTAGCGGTTACAATGAGCAGTTCTTC; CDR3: CASSPFSGTSGYNEQFF
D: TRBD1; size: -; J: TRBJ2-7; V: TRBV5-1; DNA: TGCGCCAGCAGCTTGGGTGGACAGGGGGCCCACGAGCAGTACTTC; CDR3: CASSLGGQGAHEQYF
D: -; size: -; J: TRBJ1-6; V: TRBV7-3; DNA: TGTGCCAGCAGCTTAGAGACAGCATATAATTCACCCCTCCACTTT; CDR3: CASSLETAYNSPLHF
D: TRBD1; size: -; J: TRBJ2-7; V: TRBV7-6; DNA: TGTGCCAGCAGCTTTGATCAGGGGGCAGGGTCCTACGAGCAGTACTTC; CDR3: CASSFDQGAGSYEQYF
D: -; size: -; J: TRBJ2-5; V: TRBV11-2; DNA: TGTGCCAGCAGCACGAGCGCCCAAGAGACCCAGTACTTC; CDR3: CASSTSAQETQYF
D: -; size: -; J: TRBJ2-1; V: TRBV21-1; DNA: TGTGCCAGCAGCAAAGCGGGATCTAGCGGGAGTTCCTACAATGAGCAGTTCTTC; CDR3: CASSKAGSSGSSYNEQFF
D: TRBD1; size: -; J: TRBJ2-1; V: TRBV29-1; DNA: TGCAGCGTCCGGACAGGGCCCAATGAGCAGTTCTTC; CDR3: CSVRTGPNEQFF
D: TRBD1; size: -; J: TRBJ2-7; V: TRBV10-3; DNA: TGTGCCACCTCAGGGGGCACTACCTACGAGCAGTACTTC; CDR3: CATSGGTTYEQYF
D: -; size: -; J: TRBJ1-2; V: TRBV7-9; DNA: TGTGCCTTTTCGGACTCGGGGAAAGATGGCTACACCTTC; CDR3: CAFSDSGKDGYTF
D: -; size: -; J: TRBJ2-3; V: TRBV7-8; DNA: TGTGCCAGCAGCCTTCCGACAGATACGCAGTATTTT; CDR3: CASSLPTDTQYF
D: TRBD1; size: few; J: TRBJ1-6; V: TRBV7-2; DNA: TGTGCCAGCAGCCCCGACAGGGAATCACCCCTCCACTTT; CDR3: CASSPDRESPLHF
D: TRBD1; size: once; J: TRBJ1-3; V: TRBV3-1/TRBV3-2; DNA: TGTGCCAGCAGCCAAGCCGGGACAGCCTCTGGAAACACCATATATTTT; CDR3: CASSQAGTASGNTIYF
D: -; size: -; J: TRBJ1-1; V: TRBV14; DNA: TGTGCCAGCAGCCTGTATCTGAACACTGAAGCTTTCTTT; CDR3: CASSLYLNTEAFF
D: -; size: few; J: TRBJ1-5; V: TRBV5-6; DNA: TGTGCCAGCAGCTCCCCGGGGAGGGAGGGCAATCAGCCCCAGCATTTT; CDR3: CASSSPGREGNQPQHF
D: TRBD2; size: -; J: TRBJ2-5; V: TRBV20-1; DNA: TGCAGTGCTAGTGGTAGCGGGGGTGTCCGGAGGGAGACCCAGTACTTC; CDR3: CSASGSGGVRRETQYF
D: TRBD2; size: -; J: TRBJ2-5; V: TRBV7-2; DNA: TGTGCCAGCAGCGAACAGGGACTAGCGGGGGGTGAGACCCAGTACTTC; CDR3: CASSEQGLAGGETQYF
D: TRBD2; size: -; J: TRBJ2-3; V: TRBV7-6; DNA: TGTGCCAGCAGCTTTCCTAGTGACGGGAGGGACACAGATACGCAGTATTTT; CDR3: CASSFPSDGRDTDTQYF
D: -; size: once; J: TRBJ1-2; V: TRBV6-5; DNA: TGTGCCAGCAGTTACTACGGGGGAAGCCGGGGCTACACCTTC; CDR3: CASSYYGGSRGYTF
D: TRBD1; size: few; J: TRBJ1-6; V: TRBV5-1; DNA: TGCGCCAGCGGCCCAGGGGGCTCCTATAATTCACCCCTCCACTTT; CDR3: CASGPGGSYNSPLHF
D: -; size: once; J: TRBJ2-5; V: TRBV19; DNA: TGTGCCAGTAGTATTGGGCAGGCGGAGACCCAGTACTTC; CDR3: CASSIGQAETQYF
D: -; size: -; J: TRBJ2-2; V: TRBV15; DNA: TGTGCCACCAGCAGACAGGGGGGAGTAGCTACCGGGGAGCTGTTTTTT; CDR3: CATSRQGGVATGELFF
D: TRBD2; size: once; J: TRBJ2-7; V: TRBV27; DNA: TGTGCCAGCAGTTTATCGGCCTCTAGCGGGCTATACTCCTACGAGCAGTACTTC; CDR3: CASSLSASSGLYSYEQYF
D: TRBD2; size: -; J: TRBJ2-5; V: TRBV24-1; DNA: TGTGCCACCTCGGGGACGGGGGAGGGAGGAGAGACCCAGTACTTC; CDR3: CATSGTGEGGETQYF
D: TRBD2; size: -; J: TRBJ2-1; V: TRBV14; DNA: TGTGCCAGCAGCCAACGTTCTTTTAGGACTAGTGATACTAATGAGCAGTTCTTC; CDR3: CASSQRSFRTSDTNEQFF
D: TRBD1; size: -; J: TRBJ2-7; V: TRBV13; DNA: TGTGCCAGCAGCATCAACAGGGGGTACGAGCAGTACTTC; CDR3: CASSINRGYEQYF
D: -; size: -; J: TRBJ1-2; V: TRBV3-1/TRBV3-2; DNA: TGTGCCAGCAGCCCGCCCCTTGGCAACTATGGCTACACCTTC; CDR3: CASSPPLGNYGYTF
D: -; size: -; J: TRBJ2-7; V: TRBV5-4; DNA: TGTGCCAGCAGCTCCAAAAAAGCGGTAGGATCGCAGTACTTC; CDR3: CASSSKKAVGSQYF